The rows below give T cell receptor beta chains drawn from one sample of a study of T-cell reconstitution after alpha-beta-depleted transplantation in children. TCRdb re-analysed the PCR reads in MiXCR, keeping a single row per CDR3 protein. The table has about 310,000 distinct CDR3 sequences, approximately 20% seen once; the top ten hold about a tenth. The sequencing here drew on PBMCs, mostly from graft donor cells, taken 180 days after TCRalphabeta/CD19-depleted stem cell transplant. Receptors were obtained from a male patient aged 10-17 years who had a stem cell transplant for acute lymphoblastic leukemia, so the T cells may come from the graft donor. Each CDR3 is given with its conserved first and last residue. A D gene is named only where the DNA matches it firmly. Where a row states a size, it is once, few, many or the class of an expanded clone; other rows omit it.

J | size | D | V | CDR3 | DNA
TRBJ2-7 | - | - | TRBV7-9 | CASSSPKTSSYEQYF | TGTGCCAGCAGCTCCCCCAAGACAAGCTCCTACGAGCAGTACTTC
TRBJ1-2 | - | TRBD1 | TRBV25-1 | CASSGTGGDRYNYGYTF | TGTGCCAGCAGTGGTACAGGGGGCGATAGGTATAACTATGGCTACACCTTC
TRBJ2-7 | few | - | TRBV9 | CASSVEGTSSYEQYF | TGTGCCAGCAGCGTAGAGGGGACGTCCTCCTACGAGCAGTACTTC
TRBJ1-1 | - | - | TRBV18 | CASSPYRLPEAFF | TGTGCCAGCTCACCCTATAGGCTGCCTGAAGCTTTCTTT
TRBJ1-1 | few | - | TRBV4-1 | CASILIHEAFF | TGCGCCAGCATCCTCATTCATGAAGCTTTCTTT
TRBJ2-7 | - | TRBD2 | TRBV20-1 | CSARDWVLAVSYEQYF | TGCAGTGCTAGAGATTGGGTACTAGCGGTATCCTACGAGCAGTACTTC
TRBJ2-7 | - | - | TRBV9 | CASSVAVGAYEQYF | TGTGCCAGCAGCGTAGCGGTCGGGGCCTACGAGCAGTACTTC
TRBJ2-3 | - | - | TRBV12-3/TRBV12-4 | CAIKRGWDTQYF | TGTGCGATCAAACGGGGTTGGGATACGCAGTATTTT
TRBJ2-6 | - | - | TRBV19 | CASSIYSGANVLTF | TGTGCCAGTAGTATCTACTCTGGGGCCAACGTCCTGACTTTC
TRBJ2-1 | few | TRBD1 | TRBV7-2 | CASSLLDRVEQFF | TGTGCCAGCAGCCTGTTGGACAGGGTGGAGCAGTTCTTC
TRBJ2-5 | - | - | TRBV9 | CASSVNPMNQETQYF | TGTGCCAGCAGCGTAAACCCAATGAATCAAGAGACCCAGTACTTC
TRBJ2-7 | few | TRBD1 | TRBV19 | CASSIHRGSGEQYF | TGTGCCAGTAGTATCCACAGGGGATCCGGAGAGCAGTACTTC
TRBJ2-7 | many | TRBD2 | TRBV5-1 | CASSLVGQRLAVSYEQYF | TGCGCCAGCAGCTTGGTCGGACAGAGACTAGCGGTTTCCTACGAGCAGTACTTC
TRBJ2-3 | few | - | TRBV12-3/TRBV12-4 | CASSRGNPDTQYF | TGTGCCAGCAGTCGCGGGAACCCAGATACGCAGTATTTT
TRBJ1-2 | few | - | TRBV29-1 | CSVDKGYGYTF | TGCAGCGTTGATAAGGGCTATGGCTACACCTTC
TRBJ2-7 | few | TRBD2 | TRBV9 | CASSVGSGRDYGQYF | TGTGCCAGCAGCGTAGGGAGCGGGAGGGATTACGGGCAGTACTTC
TRBJ2-5 | few | - | TRBV20-1 | CSARGNRETQYF | TGCAGTGCAAGAGGGAATCGGGAGACCCAGTACTTC
TRBJ2-2 | - | - | TRBV7-7 | CASSPWRNTGELFF | TGTGCCAGCAGTCCCTGGCGGAACACCGGGGAGCTGTTTTTT
TRBJ2-7 | - | - | TRBV25-1 | CASSDWGRSSYEQYF | TGTGCCAGCAGTGACTGGGGCCGGAGCTCCTACGAGCAGTACTTC
TRBJ2-7 | - | TRBD2 | TRBV7-9 | CASSYTSGSFYEQYF | TGTGCCAGCAGTTATACTAGCGGGAGCTTCTACGAGCAGTACTTC
TRBJ2-7 | few | TRBD2 | TRBV16 | CASSQSPSGNYEQYF | TGTGCCAGCAGCCAATCCCCTAGCGGTAACTACGAGCAGTACTTC
TRBJ2-3 | - | TRBD1 | TRBV29-1 | CSGDRQGEDTQYF | TGCAGCGGCGACCGACAGGGGGAAGATACGCAGTATTTT
TRBJ2-2 | - | - | TRBV6-2/TRBV6-3 | CASSITTANTGELFF | TGTGCCAGCAGTATAACGACAGCGAACACCGGGGAGCTGTTTTTT
TRBJ2-2 | - | - | TRBV20-1 | CSARDFGSIGELFF | TGCAGTGCTAGAGATTTCGGCAGCATCGGGGAGCTGTTTTTT
TRBJ2-7 | - | TRBD2 | TRBV4-1 | CASSQRRRTSGTLYEQYF | TGCGCCAGCAGCCAAAGACGCCGGACTAGCGGGACCCTCTACGAGCAGTACTTC
TRBJ1-4 | - | TRBD1 | TRBV18 | CASSHRTGTNEKLFF | TGTGCCAGCTCACACCGGACAGGAACTAATGAAAAACTGTTTTTT
TRBJ2-1 | - | TRBD2 | TRBV7-6 | CASSHLSGSGDNEQFF | TGTGCCAGCAGCCACCTGAGCGGGAGTGGCGACAATGAGCAGTTCTTC
TRBJ2-7 | few | TRBD2 | TRBV27 | CASSSTLTSGTAYEQYF | TGTGCCAGCAGTTCCACCCTCACTAGCGGAACCGCCTACGAGCAGTACTTC
TRBJ1-6 | - | - | TRBV4-1 | CASRYPGANSPLHF | TGCGCCAGCAGATACCCTGGGGCCAATTCACCCCTCCACTTT
TRBJ2-5 | - | TRBD2 | TRBV20-1 | CSARPGLAGSETQYF | TGCAGTGCTAGACCTGGACTAGCGGGATCGGAGACCCAGTACTTC
TRBJ2-7 | few | - | TRBV11-1 | CASSLEGRTYSSVYYEQYF | TGTGCCAGCAGCTTAGAAGGTAGAACGTACAGTTCGGTCTACTACGAGCAGTACTTC
TRBJ2-4 | - | - | TRBV5-5 | CASSPQGGAKNIQYF | TGTGCCAGCAGCCCACAGGGTGGGGCCAAAAACATTCAGTACTTC
TRBJ2-1 | few | TRBD2 | TRBV10-3 | CAISEGDLFGTSYNEQFF | TGTGCCATCAGTGAAGGTGACCTTTTCGGGACTAGCTACAATGAGCAGTTCTTC
TRBJ2-7 | few | - | TRBV6-5 | CASSYVREWVGEQYF | TGTGCCAGCAGTTACGTTCGGGAGTGGGTTGGGGAGCAGTACTTC
TRBJ1-2 | - | TRBD1 | TRBV20-1 | CSARDSGTGGGYTF | TGCAGTGCTAGAGATTCCGGGACAGGGGGAGGCTACACCTTC
TRBJ2-5 | - | - | TRBV29-1 | CSVAQEVAQETQYF | TGCAGCGTGGCCCAAGAGGTAGCCCAAGAGACCCAGTACTTC
TRBJ1-1 | few | - | TRBV28 | CASSLSRGRAPEAFF | TGTGCCAGCAGTTTATCAAGAGGCAGGGCCCCTGAAGCTTTCTTT
TRBJ2-1 | many | - | TRBV12-3/TRBV12-4 | CASTLVHEQFF | TGTGCCAGCACCCTAGTCCATGAGCAGTTCTTC
TRBJ2-3 | - | TRBD2 | TRBV5-8 | CASSFGSGSFPDTQYF | TGTGCCAGCAGCTTTGGTAGCGGGAGTTTCCCAGATACGCAGTATTTT
TRBJ1-5 | - | TRBD1 | TRBV20-1 | CSASPTGAKNQPQHF | TGCAGTGCTAGTCCGACAGGGGCGAAGAATCAGCCCCAGCATTTT
TRBJ2-7 | - | - | TRBV6-2/TRBV6-3 | CASRPQIRTVREQYF | TGTGCCAGCAGACCCCAGATAAGGACGGTAAGGGAGCAGTACTTC
TRBJ2-1 | - | TRBD2 | TRBV3-1 | CASSHLSRRLAGGSSGEQFF | TGTGCCAGCAGCCATCTCAGCCGGCGACTAGCGGGAGGTAGCAGCGGTGAGCAGTTCTTC